Below, 8 T cell receptor beta chains from the same sample are listed, as sequenced in a study of blood T cell repertoires in COVID-19 (dated by TCRdb to about 2020). The protocol used for the library was the immunoSEQ multiplex PCR assay. TCRdb holds this immuneACCESS table with in-frame rearrangements only. Some clones are missing; in checked studies, unresolved V genes explain under half, and the rest has no known cause. The sample table records 100,000 to 150,000 clones; about 79% of these occur just once. The leading ten clones occupy roughly 15% of the sample. The sequencing input was peripheral blood. These receptors were collected from a woman aged 50 to 60 with acute or convalescent COVID-19.

The CDR3 DNA is TGTGCCAGCAGCCCCGCTAGCGGGGGGTGGGGTACGCAGTATTTT. Translation gives CASSPASGGWGTQYF. V gene TRBV5-4 combines with J gene TRBJ2-3; 11 bases are shared with TRBD2. V trimming: 4 bases; J trimming: 8 bases; junction bases outside the gene matches: 9. The CDR3 length is 15 residues. CDR1 and CDR2 from the germline V gene are SGHNT and YYREEE (reference sequence). The whole variable domain, remainder taken from reference TRBV5-4 and TRBJ2-3, is ETGVTQSPTHLIKTRGQQVTLRCSSQSGHNTVSWYQQALGQGPQFIFQYYREEENGRGNFPPRFSGLQFPNYSSELNVNALELDDSALYLCASSPASGGWGTQYFGPGTRLTVL.

With regard to this clone: Within the sample, other DNA sequences also encode this same CDR3. CDR3 in DNA: TGTGCCAGCAGCGTAGGAGCGGGGGGCCCTAGCACAGATACGCAGTATTTT. It yields the protein CASSVGAGGPSTDTQYF. The V and J genes are TRBV9 and TRBJ2-3; 9 bases are a match to TRBD2. The CDR3 extends over 17 amino acids. The V gene end was trimmed by 0 bases and the J gene end by 0 bases; junction bases not matched to a gene: 5. Germline V gene sequence: CDR1 SGDLS, CDR2 YYNGEE. Looking up the rest from reference TRBV9 and TRBJ2-3 gives the full variable domain: DSGVTQTPKHLITATGQRVTLRCSPRSGDLSVYWYQQSLDQGLQFLIQYYNGEERAKGNILERFSAQQFPDLHSELNLSSLELGDSALYFCASSVGAGGPSTDTQYFGPGTRLTVL.

The chain employs TRBV6-1 and TRBJ1-4; D is perhaps TRBD1 (5 bases). Germline CDR1 and CDR2: MNHNS and SASEGT. Trimming removed 4 bases from V and 5 bases from J, with 17 bases in between. This CDR3 region has 16 residues. CDR3 protein: CASSAFWGGGNEKLFF. The CDR3 coding sequence is TGTGCCAGCAGTGCCTTTTGGGGGGGTGGGAATGAAAAACTGTTTTTT.

The V and J genes are TRBV19 and TRBJ1-2; D possibly corresponds to TRBD1 (6 bases). The CDR3 consists of 12 residues. Germline V CDR1 and CDR2: LNHDA, SQIVND (reference sequence). With 5 bases removed from V and 4 bases from J, the gap between germline ends came to 8 bases. CDR3 loop: CASSRTVYGYTF. CDR3 nucleotides: TGTGCCAGTAGTCGGACAGTCTATGGCTACACCTTC.

Here the CDR3 DNA reads TGTGCCAGCAGTGATGGGACAGAACCACGAGAAGCTTTCTTT. This codes for CASSDGTEPREAFF. The chain couples TRBV2 to TRBJ1-1; TRBD1 matches 7 bases. The V segment lost 3 bases and the J segment 8 bases; nucleotides outside the gene matches: 9. The CDR3 runs 14 residues. The germline CDR1 and CDR2 sequences are SNHLY and FYNNEI.

The chain uses TRBV2 and TRBJ1-3; tentatively, D is TRBD1 (6 bases). Germline CDR1 SNHLY, CDR2 FYNNEI. V lost 2 bases and J lost 2, with 13 bases in between. The CDR3 totals 16 residues. CDR3 protein: CASSERRGGPGNTIYF. DNA for the CDR3: TGTGCCAGCAGTGAAAGACGCGGGGGGCCTGGAAACACCATATATTTT.

The chain carries TRBV9 and TRBJ1-2; no definite D call. The CDR3 is 13 residues long. V lost 0 bases and J 5 bases, leaving 8 bases between the germline ends. In germline, CDR1 is SGDLS, CDR2 YYNGEE. Here the CDR3 DNA reads TGTGCCAGCAGCGTAGTGGGAGATTATGGCTACACCTTC. Protein product: CASSVVGDYGYTF.

The gene calls are TRBV30 and TRBJ2-7; 12 positions match TRBD1. The germline V gene has CDR1 GTSNPN and CDR2 SVGIG (reference sequence). The CDR3 sequence is 15 residues long. V lost 1 base, J lost 5 bases, and 6 bases stayed unmatched. The CDR3, as DNA: TGTGCCTGGAGTGAGTGGGACAGGGGGCTCGACGAGCAGTACTTC. It is translated as CAWSEWDRGLDEQYF.